These 27 T cell receptor beta chains were all obtained from the same sample, sequenced in a study of tumor and adjacent non-tumor tissue in lung cancer. No cell sorting was done before RNA was extracted from the tissue. The normal lung tissue was taken more than 3 cm from the tumor edge. A modified ARM-PCR protocol with three rounds of nested PCR amplified TCRbeta. From the multiplex PCR reads, TCRdb called clonotypes with MiXCR, one entry per CDR3 protein. The profile shows around 74,000 distinct CDR3 sequences, around two thirds of them singletons. The sequenced sample consisted of distant non-tumor lung tissue. All receptors come from a woman aged 45-65 years with non-small cell lung cancer.

This clonotype was counted a few times. This is likely a read error, given that the CDR3 carries no conserved phenylalanine or tryptophan at its end. The rearrangement joins TRBV20-1 to TRBJ2-1; 11 nucleotides align to TRBD2. Trimming cost V 5 bases and J 4 bases; bases outside gene matches: 7. The germline V gene encodes CDR1 DFQATT and CDR2 SNEGSKA (reference sequence). The CDR3 is 15 residues long. The chain's CDR3 is CSADGGLAEYNEQFL. CDR3 DNA sequence: TGCAGTGCTGACGGGGGACTAGCGGAGTACAATGAGCAGTTCTTA.

This clonotype was counted a few times. A much larger clone is a single base away; this may be a read error. The chain is built from TRBV4-2 and TRBJ2-1; TRBD2 agrees at 7 bases. This CDR3 contains 15 residues. V was pared by 4 bases and J by 6 bases, with 9 bases of the junction left unmatched. CDR1 and CDR2 (germline): LGHNA, YNFKEQ. The CDR3: CASSLNQAGVNEQFF. The CDR3 DNA sequence: TGTGCCAGCAGCCTTAATCAGGCGGGAGTCAATGAGCAGTTCTTC.

J is TRBJ1-1 and V is TRBV12-3 or TRBV12-4, with D perhaps TRBD1 (5 bases). With 7 bases removed from V and 0 bases from J, the gap between germline ends came to 15 bases. The CDR3 has 15 residues. For the CDR3, the DNA is TGTGCCAGCAACCTGGGGGGAGGTCTGAACACTGAAGCTTTCTTT. It encodes CASNLGGGLNTEAFF.

A remark on this clonotype: Germline and junction disagree at one end, which may indicate a read error. The chain joins TRBV4-2 to TRBJ2-7; D is undetermined. Germline lookup yields CDR1 LGHNA and CDR2 YNFKEQ. The CDR3 loop spans 12 amino acids. In DNA form, the CDR3 reads TGTGCCAGCAGCCATATACACTACGGGCAGTACTTC. Its translation is CASSHIHYGQYF.

This sequence joins TRBV28 and TRBJ1-6; possible D gene TRBD1, 5 bases. Germline V gives CDR1 MDHEN, CDR2 SYDVKM. With 4 bases removed from V and 8 bases from J, the gap between germline ends came to 15 bases. The CDR3 sequence is 15 residues long. This chain's CDR3 is CASSSQRGLDSPLHF. In DNA, the CDR3 is TGTGCCAGCAGTTCGCAGAGGGGACTAGATTCACCCCTCCACTTT.

This clonotype showed up just a few times. The V call is TRBV7-9, the J call TRBJ2-6; D gene uncertain. Germline V gene data show CDR1 as SEHNR and CDR2 as FQNEAQ (reference sequence). The length of the CDR3 is 16 residues. Trimming pared 4 bases from V and 0 bases from J, leaving 10 bases between. CDR3: CASSYKTLSGANVLTF. As DNA, the CDR3 is TGTGCCAGCAGCTATAAAACACTCTCTGGGGCCAACGTCCTGACTTTC.

In the case of this clonotype: At one end, the junction sequence differs from germline, possibly due to a read error. The rearrangement joins TRBV29-1 to TRBJ1-3; D is unresolved. In germline, CDR1 is SQVTM, CDR2 ANQGSEA. The CDR3 extends over 15 amino acids. Here the CDR3 reads CSAEGDGSSGNTIYF. For the CDR3, the DNA is TGCAGCGCTGAAGGCGACGGTAGCTCTGGAAACACCATATATTTT.

With respect to this clonotype: Just one base apart from a much larger clone, this may be a read error. The chain links TRBV29-1 to TRBJ2-5, with a tentative D call TRBD1 (6 bases). CDR3 length: 13 residues. Germline values: CDR1 SQVTM, CDR2 ANQGSEA. CDR3 DNA sequence: TGCGGCGCAGCTCGGGGCCAGGGGGAGACCCAGTACTTC. Its protein is CGAARGQGETQYF.

On this clonotype itself: Since a much larger clone is just one base distant, this may be a read error. The chain couples TRBV5-4 to TRBJ1-1; D call uncertain. The V end lost 8 bases, the J end lost 8 bases, and 16 bases lay between the germline ends. Germline V gene data show CDR1 as SGHNT and CDR2 as YYREEE (reference sequence). The length of the CDR3 is 12 residues. CDR3 amino acids: CARSPMDGEAFF. DNA of the CDR3: TGTGCCAGGAGCCCTATGGACGGAGAAGCTTTCTTT.

In regard to this clonotype: A much larger clone sits a single nucleotide away, making a read error possible. This sequence joins TRBV4-3 and TRBJ1-6; TRBD1 matches 8 bases. Germline V CDR1 and CDR2: LGHNA, YSLEER. This CDR3 spans 16 amino acids. Trimming at V came to 4 bases and at J to 4 bases, leaving 6 bases not matched to a gene. The CDR3 loop is CASSPAQGEYNSPLHF. Here the CDR3 DNA reads TGCGCCAGCAGCCCTGCACAGGGGGAGTATAATTCACCCCTCCACTTT.

For this clonotype: An end of the junction does not agree with germline; a read error may underlie this. The chain combines TRBV4-1 with TRBJ2-1; TRBD1 aligns across 9 bases. The CDR3 extends over 17 amino acids. Germline V gene sequence: CDR1 MGHRA, CDR2 YSYEKL. This chain's CDR3 is CASCHSGQGIHYNEQFF. Here the CDR3 DNA reads TGTGCCAGCTGCCATTCCGGACAGGGGATACACTACAATGAGCAGTTCTTC.

The rearrangement links TRBV7-8 to TRBJ1-4; TRBD1 is a possible D gene (5 bases). CDR1 is SGHVS and CDR2 is FQNEAQ in the germline V gene. Trimming pared 3 bases from V and 8 bases from J, leaving 16 bases between. This CDR3 has 15 amino acids. The CDR3 nucleotides read TGTGCCAGCAGCTTGACAGTCCTAGTAGGGGAAAAACTGTTTTTT. It yields the protein CASSLTVLVGEKLFF.

Worth noting for this clonotype: A read error may account for a junction end that differs from germline. The chain has TRBV6-5 and TRBJ2-1, with TRBD1 as a possible D gene (6 bases). Germline V gene data show CDR1 as MNHEY and CDR2 as SVGAGI. This CDR3 has 14 residues. The CDR3 loop is CTSRGLGAYNEQFF. CDR3 DNA: TGTACCAGCAGAGGCTTGGGGGCTTACAATGAGCAGTTCTTC.

This clonotype has a count of ten or more. No DNA is shown, since the ends of the CDR3 on it are uncertain; the CDR3 is the one TCRdb lists. This chain joins TRBV6-2 or TRBV6-3 and TRBJ2-1; the table's D call, TRBD1, was not checked against the DNA. Germline CDR1 MNHEY, CDR2 SVGEGT. The length of the CDR3 is 14 amino acids, counting both ends. Here the CDR3 reads CASSWGGGASHLFF.

The rearrangement uses TRBV7-2 and TRBJ2-1, with D perhaps matching TRBD2 (5 bases). Germline V gene sequence: CDR1 SGHTA, CDR2 FQGNSA. The ends were cut back, 5 bases at V and 6 bases at J, with 8 bases in the middle. The CDR3 covers 12 residues. The DNA of the CDR3 is TGTGCCAGCAGCCTCGGACTCAATGAGCAGTTCTTC. Protein: CASSLGLNEQFF.

About this clonotype itself: With a much larger clone just one base away, this may be a read error. The J gene is TRBJ2-3, the V gene TRBV20-1; D possibly corresponds to TRBD1 (5 bases). CDR1 and CDR2 from the germline V gene are DFQATT and SNEGSKA (reference sequence). CDR3 length: 12 residues. The V end was cut by 2 bases, the J end by 5 bases, with 8 bases between. In DNA, the CDR3 is TGCAGTGCTAGAACAAGGGGAGATACGCAGTATTTT. Translation: CSARTRGDTQYF.

As to this clonotype: At one of its ends the junction is not consistent with the germline gene, which may arise from a read error. The V gene is TRBV11-2, the J gene TRBJ2-3; D gene uncertain. From germline, CDR1 is SGHAT and CDR2 FQNNGV. CDR3 length: 11 residues. CDR3 bases: TGTGCCAGCAACCATACAGATACGCGGTATTTT. Its protein is CASNHTDTRYF. Full variable domain (outside the CDR3, taken from reference TRBV11-2 and TRBJ2-3): EAGVAQSPRYKIIEKRQSVAFWCNPISGHATLYWYQQILGQGPKLLIQFQNNGVVDDSQLPKDRFSAERLKGVDSTLKIQPAKLEDSAVYLCASNHTDTRYFGPGTRLTVL.

A word on this clonotype: The junction differs from germline at one of its ends, possibly a read error. V usage is TRBV29-1 and J usage is TRBJ2-3; TRBD1 agrees at 7 bases. The CDR3 is made up of 15 amino acids. Germline CDR1 is SQVTM and CDR2 is ANQGSEA. The CDR3 DNA is TGCAGCGTTGACTGCATACAGGGGTCCACAAATACGCAGTATTTT. Protein sequence: CSVDCIQGSTNTQYF.

Concerning this clonotype: At one end, the junction sequence differs from germline, possibly due to a read error. The gene calls are TRBV6-1 and TRBJ2-3; TRBD1 matches at 11 bases. CDR1 and CDR2 (germline): MNHNS, SASEGT. The CDR3 has 19 residues. In DNA form, the CDR3 reads TGTGCCATCAGTGAAGCGCTAAATGGGACAGGGGGTAGCACAGATACGCAGTATTTT. This gives the protein CAISEALNGTGGSTDTQYF.

Notes on this clonotype: A read error is possible here, since a much larger clone lies one base away. The genes are TRBV4-1 and TRBJ2-3, with 7 bases matching TRBD2. CDR3 length: 16 amino acids. CDR1 is MGHRA, CDR2 YSYEKL, per germline. J was trimmed by 1 base and V by 2 bases; bases with no gene match: 6. In DNA, the CDR3 is TGCGCCAGCAGCCAATCACTAGCGAGAGGCACAGATACGCAGTATTTT. Amino acid sequence: CASSQSLARGTDTQYF.

Concerning this clonotype itself: The junction shows a germline mismatch at one end, possibly a read error. The chain couples TRBV4-1 to TRBJ2-5, with a tentative D call TRBD2 (5 bases). CDR1 is MGHRA and CDR2 is YSYEKL in the germline V gene. This CDR3 contains 16 residues. CDR3 nucleotides: TGCGCCAGCAGCCAAGACGCCGTACTAGTAGGCGAGACCCACTACTTC. It encodes CASSQDAVLVGETHYF.

As regards this clonotype: One base away lies a much larger clone, so this may be a sequencing read error. The gene calls are TRBV10-3 and TRBJ2-7, with D unresolved. This CDR3 contains 11 residues. Germline V gene data show CDR1 as ENHRY and CDR2 as SYGVKD. CDR3 protein: CAISEQFEQHF. For the CDR3, the DNA is TGTGCCATCAGTGAGCAGTTCGAGCAGCACTTC.

On this clonotype: One base away lies a much larger clone, so this may be a sequencing read error. V usage is TRBV29-1 and J usage is TRBJ2-1; possible D gene TRBD1, 5 bases. Germline lookup yields CDR1 SQVTM and CDR2 ANQGSEA. This CDR3 has 13 amino acids. The CDR3 region is CSIEGAGQDEQFF. CDR3 DNA sequence: TGCAGCATTGAAGGGGCAGGCCAGGATGAGCAGTTCTTC.

The chain joins TRBV20-1 to TRBJ2-3, with TRBD1 as a possible D gene (5 bases). Between the trimmed V and J ends, which lost 8 bases and 0 bases, there was a span of 21 bases. The CDR3 is made up of 16 amino acids. CDR1 is DFQATT and CDR2 is SNEGSKA in the germline V gene (reference sequence). The CDR3 DNA follows: TGCAGTACTCCGAGTACTAACAGGCGAAGCACAGATACGCAGTATTTT. This codes for CSTPSTNRRSTDTQYF.

Details on this clonotype: The junction differs from germline at one of its ends, possibly a read error. The chain combines TRBV4-1 with TRBJ1-1; D perhaps matches TRBD1 (6 bases). The CDR3 loop spans 16 amino acids. From germline, CDR1 is MGHRA and CDR2 YSYEKL. This chain's CDR3 is CAISQDRNRANTESFF. The CDR3, as DNA: TGCGCCATCAGCCAAGATCGTAACAGGGCGAACACTGAATCTTTCTTT.

As for this clonotype: A read error may produce the germline difference seen at one junction end. The V call is TRBV19, the J call TRBJ1-1; no firm D call. The CDR3 is 14 amino acids. The germline gives CDR1 LNHDA, CDR2 SQIVND (reference sequence). The chain's CDR3 is CASSIGSGNTEAFF. The CDR3, as DNA: TGTGCTAGTAGTATTGGCAGTGGTAACACTGAAGCTTTCTTT. Combining the CDR3 with reference TRBV19 and TRBJ1-1 gives the whole variable domain DGGITQSPKYLFRKEGQNVTLSCEQNLNHDAMYWYRQDPGQGLRLIYYSQIVNDFQKGDIAEGYSVSREKKESFPLTVTSAQKNPTAFYLCASSIGSGNTEAFFGQGTRLTVV.

As regards this clonotype: One end of the junction does not line up with germline, which may come from a read error. The chain links TRBV28 to TRBJ1-2; D not resolved. Germline V gene data show CDR1 as MDHEN and CDR2 as SYDVKM. The CDR3 contains 11 residues. CDR3 sequence (DNA): TGTGGCAGCAGTTCACGTTATGGCTACACCTTC. Its translation: CGSSSRYGYTF.